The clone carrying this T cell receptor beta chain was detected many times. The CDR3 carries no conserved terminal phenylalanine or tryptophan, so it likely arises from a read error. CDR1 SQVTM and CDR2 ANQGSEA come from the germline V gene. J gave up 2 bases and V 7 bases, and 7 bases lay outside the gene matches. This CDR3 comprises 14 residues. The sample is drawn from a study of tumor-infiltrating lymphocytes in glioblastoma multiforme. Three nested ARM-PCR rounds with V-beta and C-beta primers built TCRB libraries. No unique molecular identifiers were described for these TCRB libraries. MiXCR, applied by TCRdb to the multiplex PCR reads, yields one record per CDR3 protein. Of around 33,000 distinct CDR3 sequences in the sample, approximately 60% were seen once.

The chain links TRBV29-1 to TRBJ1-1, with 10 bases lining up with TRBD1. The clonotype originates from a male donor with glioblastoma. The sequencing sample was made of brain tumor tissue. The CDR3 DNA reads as TGCAGCGCCGGGACAGGGGTTTATAACACTGAAGCTTTCCTT. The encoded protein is CSAGTGVYNTEAFL.